The clone carrying this T cell receptor beta chain was found a few times. The CDR3 totals 13 residues. V lost 4 bases, J lost 3 bases, and 7 bases lay in between. CDR1 SGHNT and CDR2 YYREEE come from the germline V gene (reference sequence). Produced via immunoSEQ multiplex PCR; TCRdb's table is partial and in-frame only. The table has under 20,000 clones, 70% to 90% seen once; the top ten hold roughly 27%. This sample stems from a study of OX40 agonist ivuxolimab in advanced cancers. Study as a whole: One patient with hepatocellular carcinoma and two with cutaneous melanoma, three in all, had partial responses.

The source material was CD4+ or CD8+ T cells sorted from blood, sampled in a trial of the OX40 agonist ivuxolimab. This sequence originates from an adult with an advanced solid tumor such as melanoma, head and neck, liver or kidney cancer. The chain uses TRBV5-4 and TRBJ2-2, with D uncertain. The CDR3 sequence is CASSPLYTGELFF. In DNA, the CDR3 is TGTGCCAGCAGCCCCCTCTACACCGGGGAGCTGTTTTTT. Filled out from reference TRBV5-4 and TRBJ2-2, the complete variable domain reads ETGVTQSPTHLIKTRGQQVTLRCSSQSGHNTVSWYQQALGQGPQFIFQYYREEENGRGNFPPRFSGLQFPNYSSELNVNALELDDSALYLCASSPLYTGELFFGEGSRLTVL.